This T cell receptor beta chain was recorded in a study of response to subunit inactivated influenza vaccine. Findings of the study overall: A suggestion made by the authors is that each seasonal influenza vaccination recruits few new T cells.

This clonotype was seen only a few times. No antigen is known for it. TCRdb reprocessed the RT-PCR reads with MiXCR, giving one entry per CDR3 protein. The table lists a few hundred thousand distinct CDR3 sequences, approximately 7.8% of them singletons. This CDR3 is 15 amino acids long. Trimming removed 0 bases from V and 4 bases from J, with 13 bases in between. Germline CDR1 SGHKS, CDR2 YYEKEE (reference sequence). The clonotype comes from a man aged 50 to 75 who received an inactivated influenza vaccine. V usage is TRBV5-5 and J usage is TRBJ1-2, with D tentatively TRBD1 (5 bases). The sequencing used PBMCs from blood, collected less than 30 months after vaccination. The CDR3 coding sequence is TGTGCCAGCAGCTTGGCCGCAGGGCAAGGCTATGGCTACACCTTC. It specifies CASSLAAGQGYGYTF. The full variable domain, rest sourced from reference TRBV5-5 and TRBJ1-2, is DAGVTQSPTHLIKTRGQQVTLRCSPISGHKSVSWYQQVLGQGPQFIFQYYEKEERGRGNFPDRFSARQFPNYSSELNVNALLLGDSALYLCASSLAAGQGYGYTFGSGTRLTVV.